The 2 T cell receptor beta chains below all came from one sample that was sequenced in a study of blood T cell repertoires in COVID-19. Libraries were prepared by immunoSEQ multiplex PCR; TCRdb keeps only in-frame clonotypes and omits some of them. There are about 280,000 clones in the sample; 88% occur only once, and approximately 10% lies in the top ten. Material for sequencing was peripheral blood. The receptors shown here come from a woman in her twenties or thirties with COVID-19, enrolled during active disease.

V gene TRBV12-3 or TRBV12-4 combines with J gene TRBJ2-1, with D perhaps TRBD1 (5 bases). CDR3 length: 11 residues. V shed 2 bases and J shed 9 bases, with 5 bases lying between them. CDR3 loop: CASSLQGEQFF. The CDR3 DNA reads TGTGCCAGCAGTTTACAGGGTGAGCAGTTCTTC.

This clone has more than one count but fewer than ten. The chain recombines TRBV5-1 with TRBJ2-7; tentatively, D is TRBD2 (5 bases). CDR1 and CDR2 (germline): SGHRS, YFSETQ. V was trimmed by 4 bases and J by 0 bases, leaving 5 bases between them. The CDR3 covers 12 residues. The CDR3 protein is CASSRDSYEQYF. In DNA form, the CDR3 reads TGCGCCAGCAGCCGGGACTCCTACGAGCAGTACTTC.